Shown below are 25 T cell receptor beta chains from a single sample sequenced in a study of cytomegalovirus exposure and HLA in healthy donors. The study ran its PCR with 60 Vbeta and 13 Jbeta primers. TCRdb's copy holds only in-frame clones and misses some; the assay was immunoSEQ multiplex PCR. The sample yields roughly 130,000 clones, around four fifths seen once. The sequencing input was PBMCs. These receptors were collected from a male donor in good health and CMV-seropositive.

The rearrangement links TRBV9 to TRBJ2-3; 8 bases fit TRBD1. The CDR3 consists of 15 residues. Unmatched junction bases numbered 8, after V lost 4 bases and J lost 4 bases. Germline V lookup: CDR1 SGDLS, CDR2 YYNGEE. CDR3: CASSSRTGTPDTQYF. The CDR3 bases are TGTGCCAGCAGCTCAAGGACAGGGACCCCAGATACGCAGTATTTT.

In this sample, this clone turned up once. The DNA for the CDR3 is TGTGCCAGCAGCTTAGAAAGGGGGCGCGAGCAGTACTTC. Translating it yields CASSLERGREQYF. The rearrangement joins TRBV11-2 to TRBJ2-5; 7 bases are shared with TRBD1. The J call is in doubt because the DNA end fits TRBJ2-7 better. The CDR3 loop spans 13 amino acids. CDR1 SGHAT and CDR2 FQNNGV come from the germline V gene.

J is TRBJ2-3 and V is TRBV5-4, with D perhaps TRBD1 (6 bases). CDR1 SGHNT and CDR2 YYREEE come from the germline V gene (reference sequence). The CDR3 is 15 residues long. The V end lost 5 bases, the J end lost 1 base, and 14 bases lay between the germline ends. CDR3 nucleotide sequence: TGTGCCAGCAGTCTTCGGGACATCGGCACAGATACGCAGTATTTT. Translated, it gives CASSLRDIGTDTQYF.

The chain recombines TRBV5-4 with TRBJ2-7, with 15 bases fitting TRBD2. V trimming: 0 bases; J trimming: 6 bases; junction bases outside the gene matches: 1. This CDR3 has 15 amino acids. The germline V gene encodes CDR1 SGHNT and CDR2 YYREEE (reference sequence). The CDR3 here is CASSLAGLAGGEQYF. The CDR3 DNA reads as TGTGCCAGCAGCTTGGCGGGACTAGCGGGAGGCGAGCAGTACTTC.

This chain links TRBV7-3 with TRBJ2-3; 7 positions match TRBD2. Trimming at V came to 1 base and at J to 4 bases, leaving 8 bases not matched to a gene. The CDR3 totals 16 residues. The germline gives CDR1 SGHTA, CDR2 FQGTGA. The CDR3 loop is CASSLMGAGDPDTQYF. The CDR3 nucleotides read TGTGCCAGCAGCTTAATGGGCGCGGGAGACCCAGATACGCAGTATTTT.

The DNA for the CDR3 is TGTGCCAGCAATAGCGGGAGCCTTGGCACAGATACGCAGTATTTT. Translated: CASNSGSLGTDTQYF. The rearrangement uses TRBV5-4 and TRBJ2-3, with 9 bases fitting TRBD2. This CDR3 has 15 amino acids. The junction had 6 bases not matched to a gene; V was cut back by 6 bases and J by 1 base. Germline CDR1 and CDR2: SGHNT and YYREEE (reference sequence).

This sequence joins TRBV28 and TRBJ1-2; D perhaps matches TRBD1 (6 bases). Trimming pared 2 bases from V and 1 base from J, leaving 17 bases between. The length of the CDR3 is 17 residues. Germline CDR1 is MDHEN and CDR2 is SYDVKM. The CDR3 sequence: CASSLIPPQGFNYGYTF. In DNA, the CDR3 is TGTGCCAGCAGTTTAATCCCCCCCCAGGGGTTTAACTATGGCTACACCTTC.

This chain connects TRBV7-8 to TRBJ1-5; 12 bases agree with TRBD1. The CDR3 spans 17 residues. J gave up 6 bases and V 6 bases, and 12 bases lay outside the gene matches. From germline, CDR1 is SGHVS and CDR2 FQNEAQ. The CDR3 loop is CASSPGTGTGGSQPQHF. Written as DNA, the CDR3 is TGTGCCAGCAGTCCCGGAACCGGGACAGGGGGCAGTCAGCCCCAGCATTTT.

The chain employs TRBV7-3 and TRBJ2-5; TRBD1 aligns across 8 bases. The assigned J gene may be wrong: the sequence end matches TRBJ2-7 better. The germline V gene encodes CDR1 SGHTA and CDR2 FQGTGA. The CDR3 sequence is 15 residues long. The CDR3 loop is CASSLAAGGHYEQYF. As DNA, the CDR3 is TGTGCCAGCAGCTTAGCCGCAGGGGGCCACTACGAGCAGTACTTC.

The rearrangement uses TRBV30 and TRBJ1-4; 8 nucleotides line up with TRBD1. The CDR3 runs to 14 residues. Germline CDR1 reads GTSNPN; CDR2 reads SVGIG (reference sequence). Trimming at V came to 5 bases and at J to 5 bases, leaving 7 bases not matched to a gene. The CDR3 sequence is CAWQRDRLNEKLFF. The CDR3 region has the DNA TGTGCCTGGCAGAGGGACAGGCTCAATGAAAAACTGTTTTTT.

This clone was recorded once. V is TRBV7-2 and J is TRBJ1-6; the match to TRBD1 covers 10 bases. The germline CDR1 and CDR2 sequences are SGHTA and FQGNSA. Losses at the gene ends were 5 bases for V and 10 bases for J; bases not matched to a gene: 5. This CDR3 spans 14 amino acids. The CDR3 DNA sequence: TGTGCCAGCAGCCCAGACAGGGGGCTCTCACCCCTCCACTTT. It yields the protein CASSPDRGLSPLHF.

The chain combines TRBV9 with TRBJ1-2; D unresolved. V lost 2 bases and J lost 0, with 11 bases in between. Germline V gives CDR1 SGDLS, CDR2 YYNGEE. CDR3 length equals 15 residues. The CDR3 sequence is CASSVASNPNYGYTF. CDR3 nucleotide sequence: TGTGCCAGCAGCGTCGCCAGTAACCCTAACTATGGCTACACCTTC.

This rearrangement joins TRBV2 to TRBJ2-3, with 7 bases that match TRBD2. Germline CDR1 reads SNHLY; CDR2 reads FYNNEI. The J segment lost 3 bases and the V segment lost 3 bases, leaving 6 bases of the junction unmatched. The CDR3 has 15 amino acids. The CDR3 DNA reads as TGTGCCAGCAGTGAGGGGTCGGGAGGTACAGATACGCAGTATTTT. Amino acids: CASSEGSGGTDTQYF.

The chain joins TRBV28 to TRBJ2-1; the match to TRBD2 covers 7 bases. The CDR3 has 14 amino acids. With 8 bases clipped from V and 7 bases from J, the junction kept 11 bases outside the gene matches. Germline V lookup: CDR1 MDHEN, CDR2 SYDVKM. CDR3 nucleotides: TGTGCCAGCCTCTCGGCGGGAGACGTGAATGAGCAGTTCTTC. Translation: CASLSAGDVNEQFF. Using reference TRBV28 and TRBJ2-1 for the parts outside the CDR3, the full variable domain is DVKVTQSSRYLVKRTGEKVFLECVQDMDHENMFWYRQDPGLGLRLIYFSYDVKMKEKGDIPEGYSVSREKKERFSLILESASTNQTSMYLCASLSAGDVNEQFFGPGTRLTVL.

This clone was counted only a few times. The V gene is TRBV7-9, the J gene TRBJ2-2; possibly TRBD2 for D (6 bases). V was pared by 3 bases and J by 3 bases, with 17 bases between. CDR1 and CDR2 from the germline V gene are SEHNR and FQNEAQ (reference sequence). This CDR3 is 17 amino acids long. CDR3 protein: CASSFWRDLFDTGELFF. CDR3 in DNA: TGTGCCAGCAGCTTCTGGCGGGATCTGTTTGACACCGGGGAGCTGTTTTTT.

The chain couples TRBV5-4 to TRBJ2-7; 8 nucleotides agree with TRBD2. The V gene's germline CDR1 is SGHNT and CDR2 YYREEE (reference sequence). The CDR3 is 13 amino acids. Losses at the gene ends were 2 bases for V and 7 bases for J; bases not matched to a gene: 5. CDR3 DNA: TGTGCCAGCAGCTTAGCGGGAGTACAAGAGCAGTACTTC. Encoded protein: CASSLAGVQEQYF.

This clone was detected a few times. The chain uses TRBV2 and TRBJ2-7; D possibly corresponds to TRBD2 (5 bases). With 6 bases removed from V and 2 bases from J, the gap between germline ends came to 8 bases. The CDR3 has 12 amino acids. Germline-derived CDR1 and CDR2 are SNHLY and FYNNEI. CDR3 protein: CASRGAAYEQYF. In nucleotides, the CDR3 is TGTGCCAGCAGAGGAGCGGCCTACGAGCAGTACTTC.

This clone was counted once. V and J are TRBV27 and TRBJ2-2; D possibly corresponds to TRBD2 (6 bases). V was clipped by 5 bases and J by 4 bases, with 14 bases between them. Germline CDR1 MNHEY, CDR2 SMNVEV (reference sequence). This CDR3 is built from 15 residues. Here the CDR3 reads CASSPLGTLTGELFF. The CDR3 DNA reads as TGTGCCAGCAGTCCACTCGGGACTCTCACCGGGGAGCTGTTTTTT.

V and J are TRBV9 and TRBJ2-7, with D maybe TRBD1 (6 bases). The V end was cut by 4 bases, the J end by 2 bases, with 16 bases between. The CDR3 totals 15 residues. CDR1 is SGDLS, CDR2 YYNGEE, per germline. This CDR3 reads CASSLRTGGAYEQYF. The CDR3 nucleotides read TGTGCCAGCAGCCTTCGGACTGGGGGCGCCTACGAGCAGTACTTC. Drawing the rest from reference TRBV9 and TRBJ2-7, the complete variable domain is DSGVTQTPKHLITATGQRVTLRCSPRSGDLSVYWYQQSLDQGLQFLIQYYNGEERAKGNILERFSAQQFPDLHSELNLSSLELGDSALYFCASSLRTGGAYEQYFGPGTRLTVT.

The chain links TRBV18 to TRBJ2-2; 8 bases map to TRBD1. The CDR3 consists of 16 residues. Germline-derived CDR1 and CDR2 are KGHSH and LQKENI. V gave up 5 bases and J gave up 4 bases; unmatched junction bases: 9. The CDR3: CASSTIQGASTGELFF. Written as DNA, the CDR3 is TGTGCCAGCTCAACGATTCAGGGGGCGAGCACCGGGGAGCTGTTTTTT.

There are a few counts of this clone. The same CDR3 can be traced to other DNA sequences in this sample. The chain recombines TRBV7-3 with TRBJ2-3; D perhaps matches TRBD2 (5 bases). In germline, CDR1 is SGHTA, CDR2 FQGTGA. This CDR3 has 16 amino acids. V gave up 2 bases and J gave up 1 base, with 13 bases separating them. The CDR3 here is CASSLEGRGGTDTQYF. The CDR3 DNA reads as TGTGCCAGCAGCTTAGAGGGTCGGGGTGGCACAGATACGCAGTATTTT.

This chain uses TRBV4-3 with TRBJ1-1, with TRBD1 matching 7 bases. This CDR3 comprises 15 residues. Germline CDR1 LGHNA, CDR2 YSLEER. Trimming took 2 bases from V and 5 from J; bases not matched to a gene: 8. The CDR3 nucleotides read TGCGCCAGCAGCCAACTTCTTACAGGGGTAACTGAAGCTTTCTTT. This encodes CASSQLLTGVTEAFF.

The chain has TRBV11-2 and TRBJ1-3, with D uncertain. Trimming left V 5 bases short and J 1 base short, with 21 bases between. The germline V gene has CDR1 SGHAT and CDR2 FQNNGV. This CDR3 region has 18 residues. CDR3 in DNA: TGTGCCAGCAGCCCCTGGAGGGCCCCTGAGGGTTCTGGAAACACCATATATTTT. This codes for CASSPWRAPEGSGNTIYF.

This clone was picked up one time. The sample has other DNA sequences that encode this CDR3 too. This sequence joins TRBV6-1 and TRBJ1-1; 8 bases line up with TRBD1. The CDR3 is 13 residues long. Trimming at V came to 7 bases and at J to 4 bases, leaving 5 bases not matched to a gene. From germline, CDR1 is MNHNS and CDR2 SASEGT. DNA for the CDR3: TGTGCCAGCAAAGGACAGGGATTCACTGAAGCTTTCTTT. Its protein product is CASKGQGFTEAFF.

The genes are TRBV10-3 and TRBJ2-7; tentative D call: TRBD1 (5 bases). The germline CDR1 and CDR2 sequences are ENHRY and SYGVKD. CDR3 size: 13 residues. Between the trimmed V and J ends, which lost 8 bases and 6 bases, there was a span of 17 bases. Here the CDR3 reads CAISMGQGGEQYF. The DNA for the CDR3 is TGTGCCATCTCAATGGGGCAGGGCGGCGAGCAGTACTTC.